The clone carrying this T cell receptor (beta chain) has a single count. Its antigen is as yet unknown. This CDR3 comprises 15 residues. After removal of 0 bases from V and 7 bases from J, the junction contained 1 base not matched to a gene. The germline V gene encodes CDR1 MNHEY and CDR2 SMNVEV (reference sequence). This sample is drawn from a study of regulatory and conventional T cells in RAG deficiency. Repertoires were generated with immunoSEQ multiplex PCR, while TCRdb's copy carries only in-frame clones and drops some. Among 32,000 or so clones listed, around 89% were seen once. Study outcomes and limitations: Omenn syndrome and CID/AS patients had roughly 100-fold fewer unique Treg TCR beta sequences, versus around 10-fold elsewhere.

These records were also assigned to another study, of regulatory T cells. That work adds: The primer mix had 52 TRBV and 13 TRBJ primers.

V usage is TRBV27 and J usage is TRBJ1-4; TRBD1 matches 11 bases. The sample comprised CD8+ T cells sorted from blood. This TCR derives from a human donor in good health. CDR3 sequence: CASSLSGTGGEKLFF. CDR3 in DNA: TGTGCCAGCAGTTTATCCGGGACAGGGGGTGAAAAACTGTTTTTT.